These 21 T cell receptor beta chains came from one sample sequenced in a study of shared clonotypes between healthy human individuals. Method: immunoSEQ multiplex PCR; TCRdb's copy keeps in-frame clones and lacks some. Of around 700,000 clones in the sample, about 90% were seen once. Naive CD8 cells, CD45RO-negative and positively selected for CCR7, excluded terminally differentiated effector memory CD45RA+ cells. Source material: naive CD8+ T cells sorted from blood. Every receptor here comes from a man younger than 40 in good health.

Note on this clone: One junction end disagrees with the germline gene, perhaps due to a read error. The chain has TRBV15 and TRBJ2-2; TRBD2 agrees at 16 bases. This CDR3 spans 17 amino acids. Germline V CDR1 and CDR2: LNHNV, YYDKDF (reference sequence). The CDR3 loop reads CATSRPGTSGRAGEVFF. The CDR3 DNA is TGTGCCACCAGCAGACCCGGGACTAGCGGGAGGGCCGGGGAGGTGTTTTTT.

This clone was picked up one time. The chain is built from TRBV7-2 and TRBJ2-7; TRBD1 might be the D (5 bases). CDR1 SGHTA and CDR2 FQGNSA come from the germline V gene. The CDR3 sequence is 15 residues long. The V end lost 2 bases, the J end lost 2 bases, and 13 bases lay between the germline ends. The DNA of the CDR3 is TGTGCCAGCAGCTTATCTCAGGGAATTGCCTACGAGCAGTACTTC. It encodes CASSLSQGIAYEQYF.

This clone was detected a few times. CDR3 sequence (DNA): TGTGCCAGCAGCGCTCTCAACGTCCTGACTTTC. Its translation is CASSALNVLTF. V gene TRBV9 combines with J gene TRBJ2-6; the D is unclear. Trimming cost V 3 bases and J 9 bases, with 4 bases left between them. Germline V lookup: CDR1 SGDLS, CDR2 YYNGEE. This CDR3 has 11 residues.

CDR3 loop: CATSRVTGGDQETQYF. In DNA form, the CDR3 reads TGTGCCACCAGCAGAGTTACAGGGGGGGACCAAGAGACCCAGTACTTC. V usage is TRBV15 and J usage is TRBJ2-5; the D gene is possibly TRBD1 (8 bases). Germline V gene sequence: CDR1 LNHNV, CDR2 YYDKDF (reference sequence). Trimming took 1 base from V and 0 from J, leaving 12 bases between them. The CDR3 consists of 16 residues.

This chain uses TRBV9 with TRBJ1-3; 8 nucleotides line up with TRBD1. The J segment lost 0 bases and the V segment lost 4 bases, leaving 3 bases of the junction unmatched. This CDR3 has 15 residues. Germline V lookup: CDR1 SGDLS, CDR2 YYNGEE. The CDR3 sequence is CASSSTGASGNTIYF. CDR3 bases: TGTGCCAGCAGCTCGACAGGGGCCTCTGGAAACACCATATATTTT.

V is TRBV11-2 and J is TRBJ2-3; D ambiguous. V lost 1 base to trimming and J lost 0 bases, with 20 bases between them. The length of the CDR3 is 19 residues. Germline CDR1 SGHAT, CDR2 FQNNGV. The CDR3 is CASSLVSVGLVLSTDTQYF. The CDR3 DNA follows: TGTGCCAGCAGCTTAGTTTCGGTAGGGTTGGTCCTTAGCACAGATACGCAGTATTTT.

V and J are TRBV28 and TRBJ1-1; no clear D gene. Germline V lookup: CDR1 MDHEN, CDR2 SYDVKM. Trimming took 6 bases from V and 5 from J, leaving 10 bases between them. The CDR3 is 12 residues long. The CDR3 loop is CASRPDITEAFF. The CDR3 bases are TGTGCCAGCAGACCTGACATAACTGAAGCTTTCTTT.

V gene TRBV6-4 combines with J gene TRBJ1-1; D unresolved. With 1 base removed from V and 2 bases from J, the gap between germline ends came to 11 bases. This CDR3 contains 15 residues. Germline lookup yields CDR1 MRHNA and CDR2 SNTAGT. The CDR3: CASSDYFGNNTEAFF. DNA of the CDR3: TGTGCCAGCAGTGACTATTTCGGGAACAACACTGAAGCTTTCTTT.

This sequence joins TRBV7-6 and TRBJ2-4, with 7 bases fitting TRBD1. The CDR3 spans 15 residues. In germline, CDR1 is SGHVS, CDR2 FNYEAQ. Germline trimming cut 4 bases from V and 1 base from J; bases unmatched to any gene: 4. The CDR3 loop reads CASSSYRGAKNIQYF. CDR3 nucleotides: TGTGCCAGCAGCTCTTACAGGGGTGCCAAAAACATTCAGTACTTC.

The chain couples TRBV28 to TRBJ2-7; 10 bases map to TRBD1. The CDR3 extends over 16 amino acids. The V gene end was trimmed by 3 bases and the J gene end by 0 bases; junction bases not matched to a gene: 5. The germline V gene has CDR1 MDHEN and CDR2 SYDVKM. The CDR3 spells CASSFSGQGNSYEQYF. The CDR3 DNA is TGTGCCAGCAGTTTCTCGGGACAGGGGAACTCCTACGAGCAGTACTTC. Together with reference TRBV28 and TRBJ2-7, the CDR3 gives the full variable domain: DVKVTQSSRYLVKRTGEKVFLECVQDMDHENMFWYRQDPGLGLRLIYFSYDVKMKEKGDIPEGYSVSREKKERFSLILESASTNQTSMYLCASSFSGQGNSYEQYFGPGTRLTVT.

The chain carries TRBV7-6 and TRBJ1-1; possible D gene TRBD1, 5 bases. There are 12 residues in the CDR3. Trimming left V 0 bases short and J 7 bases short, with 6 bases between. Germline-derived CDR1 and CDR2 are SGHVS and FNYEAQ. The CDR3 protein is CASSLAGREAFF. In DNA, the CDR3 is TGTGCCAGCAGCTTAGCGGGACGTGAAGCTTTCTTT.

The chain couples TRBV7-9 to TRBJ2-1; perhaps D is TRBD1 or TRBD2 (5 bases each). Germline CDR1 SEHNR, CDR2 FQNEAQ (reference sequence). V dropped 4 bases and J dropped 8 bases, with 18 bases sitting between them. The CDR3 is made up of 15 amino acids. In DNA, the CDR3 is TGTGCCAGCAGCTCCATAGCGAGGGGATTTGATGAGCAGTTCTTC. Translating it yields CASSSIARGFDEQFF.

In nucleotides, the CDR3 is TGTGCCAGCAGTTGGAGGACAGGGGGGGACACTGAAGCTTTCTTT. Its protein is CASSWRTGGDTEAFF. The chain combines TRBV6-5 with TRBJ1-1, with TRBD1 identical over 10 bases. Unmatched junction bases numbered 5, after V lost 4 bases and J lost 3 bases. There are 15 residues in the CDR3. CDR1 is MNHEY, CDR2 SVGAGI, per germline.

Turning to this clone: This sample also contains other DNA sequences that code for the same CDR3. V is TRBV10-2 and J is TRBJ2-7, with D hard to call. Trimming removed 1 base at V and 4 bases at J, with 2 bases between. The germline V gene encodes CDR1 WSHSY and CDR2 SAAADI. The CDR3 covers 11 residues. CDR3 sequence (DNA): TGCGCCAGCAGTGAGTATTACGAGCAGTACTTC. Its protein product is CASSEYYEQYF.

This rearrangement joins TRBV7-6 to TRBJ2-1, with unresolved D. Looked up from germline, CDR1 is SGHVS and CDR2 is FNYEAQ. This CDR3 contains 16 residues. Trimming took 1 base from V and 3 from J, leaving 13 bases between them. CDR3 sequence (DNA): TGTGCCAGCAGCTTAGGACGTTGGGCAGACTACAATGAGCAGTTCTTC. Encoded protein: CASSLGRWADYNEQFF.

The V and J genes are TRBV10-2 and TRBJ1-1; TRBD1 might be the D (5 bases). Germline V gene data show CDR1 as WSHSY and CDR2 as SAAADI. Trimming removed 10 bases at V and 5 bases at J, with 8 bases between. The CDR3 consists of 10 residues. The CDR3 protein is CATRETEAFF. In DNA form, the CDR3 reads TGCGCCACCAGGGAAACTGAAGCTTTCTTT.

The rearrangement joins TRBV27 to TRBJ2-7; 8 bases agree with TRBD1. V gave up 6 bases and J gave up 4 bases; unmatched junction bases: 5. Germline V gene lookup returns CDR1 MNHEY and CDR2 SMNVEV (reference sequence). The CDR3 has 13 amino acids. The DNA for the CDR3 is TGTGCCAGCAGGCAGGGGGCAGCGTACGAGCAGTACTTC. It translates to CASRQGAAYEQYF.

V gene TRBV19 combines with J gene TRBJ2-3; tentatively, D is TRBD2 (5 bases). Trimming removed 1 base at V and 6 bases at J, with 8 bases between. CDR1 is LNHDA and CDR2 is SQIVND in the germline V gene (reference sequence). The CDR3 runs 13 residues. CDR3 DNA sequence: TGTGCCAGTAGTATAGCTCCGGGGGATACGCAGTATTTT. This encodes CASSIAPGDTQYF.

The chain combines TRBV4-3 with TRBJ2-5; 7 bases align to TRBD1. The CDR3 is 18 residues long. With 0 bases clipped from V and 0 bases from J, the junction kept 10 bases outside the gene matches. Germline V lookup: CDR1 LGHNA, CDR2 YSLEER. Here the CDR3 DNA reads TGCGCCAGCAGCCAAGAGTTAGTAGGGGGCCGGTACCAAGAGACCCAGTACTTC. Protein product: CASSQELVGGRYQETQYF.

The gene calls are TRBV6-4 and TRBJ2-2; TRBD2 is a possible D gene (5 bases). The germline gives CDR1 MRHNA, CDR2 SNTAGT. V was pared by 2 bases and J by 1 base, with 5 bases between. CDR3 size: 14 residues. The CDR3 reads CASSDGRNTGELFF. The CDR3 nucleotides read TGTGCCAGCAGTGACGGGAGGAACACCGGGGAGCTGTTTTTT.

This clone was observed a single time. The V gene is TRBV7-6, the J gene TRBJ2-2; maybe TRBD2 (6 bases). CDR3 length: 15 residues. Looked up from germline, CDR1 is SGHVS and CDR2 is FNYEAQ. V lost 3 bases and J lost 5, with 13 bases in between. CDR3 sequence (DNA): TGTGCCAGCAGCTTTGTAGCGGAAGGGACCGGGGAGCTGTTTTTT. Its protein is CASSFVAEGTGELFF.